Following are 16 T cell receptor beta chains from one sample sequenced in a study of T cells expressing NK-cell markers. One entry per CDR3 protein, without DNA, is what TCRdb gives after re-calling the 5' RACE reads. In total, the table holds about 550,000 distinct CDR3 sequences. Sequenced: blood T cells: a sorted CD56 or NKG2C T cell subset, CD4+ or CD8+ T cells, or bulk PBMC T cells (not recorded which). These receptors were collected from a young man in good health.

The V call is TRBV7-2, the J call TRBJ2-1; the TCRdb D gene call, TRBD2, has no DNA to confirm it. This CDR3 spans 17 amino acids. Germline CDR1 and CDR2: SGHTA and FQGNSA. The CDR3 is CASSFETTGLVVNEQFF.

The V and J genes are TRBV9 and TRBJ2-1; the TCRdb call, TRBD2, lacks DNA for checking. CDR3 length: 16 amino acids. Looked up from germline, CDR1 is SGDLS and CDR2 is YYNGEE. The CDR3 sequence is CASSAIGLAGVYEQFF.

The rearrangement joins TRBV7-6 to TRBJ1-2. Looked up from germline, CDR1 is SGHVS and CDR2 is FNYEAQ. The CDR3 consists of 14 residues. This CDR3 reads CASSLAREGYGYTF.

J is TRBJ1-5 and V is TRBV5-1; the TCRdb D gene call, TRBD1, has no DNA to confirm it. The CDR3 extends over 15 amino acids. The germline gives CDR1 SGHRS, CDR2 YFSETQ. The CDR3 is CASRPTGGAEQPQHF. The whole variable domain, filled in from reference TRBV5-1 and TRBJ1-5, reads KAGVTQTPRYLIKTRGQQVTLSCSPISGHRSVSWYQQTPGQGLQFLFEYFSETQRNKGNFPGRFSGRQFSNSRSEMNVSTLELGDSALYLCASRPTGGAEQPQHFGDGTRLSIL.

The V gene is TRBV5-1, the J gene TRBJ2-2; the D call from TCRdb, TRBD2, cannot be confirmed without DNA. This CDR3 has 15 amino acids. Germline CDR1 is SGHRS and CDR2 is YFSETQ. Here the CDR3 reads CASSFVNPEGGELFF. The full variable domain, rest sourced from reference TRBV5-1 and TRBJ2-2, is KAGVTQTPRYLIKTRGQQVTLSCSPISGHRSVSWYQQTPGQGLQFLFEYFSETQRNKGNFPGRFSGRQFSNSRSEMNVSTLELGDSALYLCASSFVNPEGGELFFGEGSRLTVL.

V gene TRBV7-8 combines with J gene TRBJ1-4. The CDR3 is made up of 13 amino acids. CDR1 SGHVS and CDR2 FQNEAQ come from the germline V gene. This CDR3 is CASSLAGNEKLFF.

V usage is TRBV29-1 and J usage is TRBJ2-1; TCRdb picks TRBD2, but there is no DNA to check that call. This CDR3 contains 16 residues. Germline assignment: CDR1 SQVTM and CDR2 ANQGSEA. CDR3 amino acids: CSVGLAVASSYNEQFF.

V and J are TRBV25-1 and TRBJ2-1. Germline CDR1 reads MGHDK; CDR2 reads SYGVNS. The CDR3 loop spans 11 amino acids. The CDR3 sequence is CASSDGREQFF.

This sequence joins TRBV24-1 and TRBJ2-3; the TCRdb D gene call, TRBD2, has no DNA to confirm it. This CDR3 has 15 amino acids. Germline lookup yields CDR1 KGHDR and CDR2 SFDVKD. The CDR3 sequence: CATSPGLAGIDTQYF.

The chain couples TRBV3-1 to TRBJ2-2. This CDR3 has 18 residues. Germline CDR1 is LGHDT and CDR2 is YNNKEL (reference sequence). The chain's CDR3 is CASSRFSPLGKNTGELFF. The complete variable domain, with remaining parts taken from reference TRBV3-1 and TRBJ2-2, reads DTAVSQTPKYLVTQMGNDKSIKCEQNLGHDTMYWYKQDSKKFLKIMFSYNNKELIINETVPNRFSPKSPDKAHLNLHINSLELGDSAVYFCASSRFSPLGKNTGELFFGEGSRLTVL.

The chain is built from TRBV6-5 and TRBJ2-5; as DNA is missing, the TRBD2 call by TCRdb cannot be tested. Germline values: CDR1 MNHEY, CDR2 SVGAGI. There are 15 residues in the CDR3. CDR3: CASSYSTLVLETQYF.

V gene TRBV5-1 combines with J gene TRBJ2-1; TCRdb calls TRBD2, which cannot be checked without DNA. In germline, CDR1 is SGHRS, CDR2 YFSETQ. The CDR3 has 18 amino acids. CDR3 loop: CASSLGLAGGPGYNEQFF. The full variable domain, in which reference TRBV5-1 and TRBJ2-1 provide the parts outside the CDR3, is KAGVTQTPRYLIKTRGQQVTLSCSPISGHRSVSWYQQTPGQGLQFLFEYFSETQRNKGNFPGRFSGRQFSNSRSEMNVSTLELGDSALYLCASSLGLAGGPGYNEQFFGPGTRLTVL.

The chain's CDR3 is CASSQDLSSGSRVDTQYF. V and J are TRBV4-2 and TRBJ2-3; with no DNA, the TCRdb D assignment of TRBD2 cannot be verified. The CDR3 has 18 amino acids. Germline lookup yields CDR1 LGHNA and CDR2 YNFKEQ.

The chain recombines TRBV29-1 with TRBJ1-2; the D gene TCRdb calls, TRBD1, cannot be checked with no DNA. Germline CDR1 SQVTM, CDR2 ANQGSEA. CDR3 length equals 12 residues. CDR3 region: CSYRDINYGYTF.

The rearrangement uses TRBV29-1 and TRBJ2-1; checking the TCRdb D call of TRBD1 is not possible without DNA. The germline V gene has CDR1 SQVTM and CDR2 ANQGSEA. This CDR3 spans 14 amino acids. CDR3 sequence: CSAFGAASYNEQFF.

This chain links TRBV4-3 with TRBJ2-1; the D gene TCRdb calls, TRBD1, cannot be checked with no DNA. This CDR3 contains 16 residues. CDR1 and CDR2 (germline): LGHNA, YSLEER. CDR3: CASSQGKGATYNEQFF.